This entry lists 29 T cell receptor beta chains sequenced from one sample in a study of CD8 T cells in Susac syndrome. RNA was extracted with the RNeasy kit, and a quantity of about 0.45 to 1 ug was reverse transcribed using random hexamers. TCRdb used MiXCR to reprocess the immunoSEQ multiplex PCR reads, holding one entry per CDR3 protein. This table holds about 300,000 distinct CDR3 sequences, 85% found once. The sample comprised CD8+ T cells from PBMCs. The source of these receptors is a human donor with multiple sclerosis.

There are a few counts of this clonotype. V is TRBV6-5 and J is TRBJ2-7; D uncertain. CDR1 is MNHEY and CDR2 is SVGAGI in the germline V gene. There are 13 residues in the CDR3. V gave up 5 bases and J gave up 6 bases, with 14 bases separating them. The CDR3 sequence is CASSPPAGGEQYF. The CDR3 DNA follows: TGTGCCAGCAGTCCCCCGGCAGGCGGCGAGCAGTACTTC.

The V call is TRBV7-4, the J call TRBJ1-1, with 10 bases matching TRBD1. J gave up 0 bases and V 9 bases, and 10 bases lay outside the gene matches. The CDR3 has 16 residues. Germline V lookup: CDR1 SGHVT, CDR2 SQSDAQ. CDR3 nucleotide sequence: TGTGCCAGGAGACAGGGACAGGGGCGCATGAACACTGAAGCTTTCTTT. It translates to CARRQGQGRMNTEAFF.

The chain links TRBV7-9 to TRBJ2-1; TRBD1 matches at 11 bases. CDR1 and CDR2 from the germline V gene are SEHNR and FQNEAQ (reference sequence). Germline trimming cut 4 bases from V and 7 bases from J; bases unmatched to any gene: 6. This CDR3 has 15 amino acids. In nucleotides, the CDR3 is TGTGCCAGCAGCTCACCGGGACAGGGGGGAAATGAGCAGTTCTTC. Protein: CASSSPGQGGNEQFF.

The chain combines TRBV5-4 with TRBJ2-5; 10 nucleotides line up with TRBD2. The V segment lost 2 bases and the J segment 5 bases; nucleotides outside the gene matches: 6. This CDR3 comprises 15 residues. Germline V gene data show CDR1 as SGHNT and CDR2 as YYREEE (reference sequence). The CDR3 DNA sequence: TGTGCCAGCAGCTTTGAAGCGGGAGGGCCGGAGACCCAGTACTTC. It encodes CASSFEAGGPETQYF.

In its sample, this clonotype was seen once. The rearrangement links TRBV28 to TRBJ1-5; no reliable D call. Germline CDR1 MDHEN, CDR2 SYDVKM. Trimming removed 7 bases from V and 6 bases from J, with 13 bases in between. The CDR3 extends over 13 amino acids. In DNA form, the CDR3 reads TGTGCCAGCAAAGTATTGGTGGGTCAGCCCCAGCATTTT. The encoded protein is CASKVLVGQPQHF.

The rearrangement uses TRBV7-3 and TRBJ2-5; weak D call: TRBD1 (5 bases). CDR3 length: 15 residues. Germline CDR1 and CDR2: SGHTA and FQGTGA. Trimming cost V 1 base and J 5 bases, with 14 bases left between them. This CDR3 reads CASSLIPGPGETQYF. The CDR3 DNA follows: TGTGCCAGCAGCTTAATCCCAGGGCCAGGGGAGACCCAGTACTTC. Drawing the rest from reference TRBV7-3 and TRBJ2-5, the complete variable domain is GAGVSQTPSNKVTEKGKYVELRCDPISGHTALYWYRQSLGQGPEFLIYFQGTGAADDSGLPNDRFFAVRPEGSVSTLKIQRTERGDSAVYLCASSLIPGPGETQYFGPGTRLLVL.

To note about this clonotype: The CDR3 end shows no conserved phenylalanine or tryptophan, and so a read error is likely. The J gene is TRBJ1-1, the V gene TRBV19, with 7 bases aligning to TRBD1. CDR3 length: 14 residues. Trimming took 7 bases from V and 1 from J; bases not matched to a gene: 6. Germline V gives CDR1 LNHDA, CDR2 SQIVND (reference sequence). CDR3: CASTRTGQNTEAFL. The CDR3 DNA reads TGTGCCAGTACCCGGACAGGTCAGAACACTGAAGCTTTCCTT.

The chain carries TRBV15 and TRBJ2-3, with a tentative D call TRBD1 (6 bases). There are 17 residues in the CDR3. V was pared by 5 bases and J by 2 bases, with 20 bases between. CDR1 and CDR2 (germline): LNHNV, YYDKDF (reference sequence). The CDR3 spells CATSPAMTGHNTDTQYF. The CDR3 DNA reads as TGTGCCACCAGCCCCGCCATGACGGGACATAACACAGATACGCAGTATTTT.

The chain is built from TRBV28 and TRBJ2-7, with 7 nucleotides matching TRBD1. J was trimmed by 5 bases and V by 2 bases; bases with no gene match: 9. CDR3 length equals 15 residues. Looked up from germline, CDR1 is MDHEN and CDR2 is SYDVKM. In DNA, the CDR3 is TGTGCCAGCAGTTTAGGTGACAGGGTACGACACGAGCAGTACTTC. It specifies CASSLGDRVRHEQYF.

The CDR3 loop is CATSRTGITYEQYF. The DNA of the CDR3 is TGTGCCACCTCCCGGACAGGGATTACCTACGAGCAGTACTTC. The chain joins TRBV15 to TRBJ2-7, with 8 bases that match TRBD1. CDR3 length equals 14 residues. With V trimmed by 8 bases and J by 2 bases, 8 bases remained unmatched. Germline lookup yields CDR1 LNHNV and CDR2 YYDKDF (reference sequence).

As for this clonotype: No conserved phenylalanine or tryptophan ends this CDR3, so it is likely a read error. The chain joins TRBV9 to TRBJ1-2; D unresolved. Germline values: CDR1 SGDLS, CDR2 YYNGEE. This CDR3 has 13 amino acids. Trimming shortened V by 6 bases and J by 2 bases, and 11 bases separated the two germline ends. CDR3 loop: CASTLDGNYGYTS. CDR3 DNA sequence: TGTGCCAGCACCCTAGACGGGAACTATGGCTACACCTCC.

The chain couples TRBV15 to TRBJ2-7; a weak D match, TRBD1 (6 bases). In germline, CDR1 is LNHNV, CDR2 YYDKDF (reference sequence). Trimming took 6 bases from V and 5 from J, leaving 20 bases between them. The CDR3 length is 15 residues. The CDR3 sequence is CATRQTGNRGDEQYF. CDR3 DNA sequence: TGTGCCACCAGGCAAACAGGGAATAGGGGTGACGAGCAGTACTTC. The whole variable domain, remainder taken from reference TRBV15 and TRBJ2-7, is DAMVIQNPRYQVTQFGKPVTLSCSQTLNHNVMYWYQQKSSQAPKLLFHYYDKDFNNEADTPDNFQSRRPNTSFCFLDIRSPGLGDTAMYLCATRQTGNRGDEQYFGPGTRLTVT.

The chain couples TRBV7-9 to TRBJ2-1, with D perhaps being TRBD1 or TRBD2 (5 bases each). The CDR3 spans 12 residues. V lost 5 bases and J 8 bases, leaving 10 bases between the germline ends. The V gene's germline CDR1 is SEHNR and CDR2 FQNEAQ (reference sequence). In nucleotides, the CDR3 is TGTGCCAGCAGCCCGGGGCTGGATGAGCAGTTCTTC. Its translation is CASSPGLDEQFF.

V usage is TRBV24-1 and J usage is TRBJ2-3; tentatively, D is TRBD2 (6 bases). The CDR3 contains 13 residues. V was shortened by 4 bases and J by 3 bases, with 7 bases between the two germline ends. The germline CDR1 and CDR2 sequences are KGHDR and SFDVKD. The CDR3: CATSDGGTDTQYF. For the CDR3, the DNA is TGTGCCACCAGTGACGGGGGAACAGATACGCAGTATTTT.

The V and J genes are TRBV6-2 or TRBV6-3 and TRBJ2-7, with D perhaps TRBD2 (6 bases). V lost 8 bases and J 7 bases, leaving 15 bases between the germline ends. The CDR3 is 12 amino acids. Germline V gene sequence: CDR1 MNHEY, CDR2 SVGEGT. The CDR3 loop reads CASLGTSAEQYF. The CDR3 nucleotides are TGTGCCAGCTTAGGGACTTCGGCTGAGCAGTACTTC.

The J gene is TRBJ2-1, the V gene TRBV4-1; weak D call: TRBD1 (6 bases). The CDR3 length is 17 residues. Germline lookup yields CDR1 MGHRA and CDR2 YSYEKL. V was cut by 1 base and J by 1 base, with 14 bases left in between. The CDR3 loop is CASSQGQATLSYNEQFF. The CDR3 DNA is TGCGCCAGCAGCCAAGGACAGGCTACCCTTTCCTACAATGAGCAGTTCTTC.

The DNA for the CDR3 is TGTGCCAGCAGCTTAGGCCGACAGGGTTATGAGCAGTTCTTC. This translates into CASSLGRQGYEQFF. The chain is built from TRBV7-8 and TRBJ2-1, with TRBD1 matching 7 bases. CDR3 length equals 14 residues. Germline CDR1 and CDR2: SGHVS and FQNEAQ. V was pared by 1 base and J by 8 bases, with 5 bases of the junction left unmatched.

The V call is TRBV4-3, the J call TRBJ2-7; D remains ambiguous. Looked up from germline, CDR1 is LGHNA and CDR2 is YSLEER. This CDR3 has 14 amino acids. Trimming removed 0 bases from V and 0 bases from J, with 6 bases in between. This chain's CDR3 is CASSQEQISYEQYF. The CDR3 region has the DNA TGCGCCAGCAGCCAAGAACAGATCTCCTACGAGCAGTACTTC.

The chain links TRBV29-1 to TRBJ1-1; weak D call: TRBD1 (5 bases). CDR1 is SQVTM and CDR2 is ANQGSEA in the germline V gene. Trimming pared 3 bases from V and 6 bases from J, leaving 11 bases between. This CDR3 is built from 12 residues. The DNA for the CDR3 is TGCAGCGTTGAGCCCCAGGGTCCTGAAGCTTTCTTT. Its protein product is CSVEPQGPEAFF.

This clonotype was found once. The V and J genes are TRBV20-1 and TRBJ2-1; D is uncertain. Germline lookup yields CDR1 DFQATT and CDR2 SNEGSKA (reference sequence). The CDR3 sequence is 13 residues long. Trimming left V 3 bases short and J 6 bases short, with 12 bases between. CDR3 DNA sequence: TGCAGTGCTAGGCACCTAGACCCCAATGAGCAGTTCTTC. Translating it yields CSARHLDPNEQFF.

The chain joins TRBV6-1 to TRBJ2-6; D perhaps matches TRBD2 (6 bases). CDR3 length: 17 residues. The V gene lost 2 bases and the J gene lost 0 bases, with 11 bases spanning the gap. In germline, CDR1 is MNHNS, CDR2 SASEGT. The CDR3 bases are TGTGCCAGCAGTGAACGGGACGGGGGCTCTGGGGCCAACGTCCTGACTTTC. This sequence encodes CASSERDGGSGANVLTF.

The V and J genes are TRBV24-1 and TRBJ2-5; no definite D call. The CDR3 loop spans 16 amino acids. Germline assignment: CDR1 KGHDR and CDR2 SFDVKD. V dropped 1 base and J dropped 3 bases, with 14 bases sitting between them. The CDR3 spells CATSDFGTGPKETQYF. The CDR3 DNA sequence: TGTGCCACCAGTGATTTTGGTACGGGTCCCAAAGAGACCCAGTACTTC.

V gene TRBV19 combines with J gene TRBJ2-1, with unresolved D. This CDR3 spans 13 amino acids. V lost 2 bases and J lost 4, with 6 bases in between. The V gene's germline CDR1 is LNHDA and CDR2 SQIVND (reference sequence). The CDR3 DNA follows: TGTGCCAGTAGTATAATAGGGTACAATGAGCAGTTCTTC. Translation: CASSIIGYNEQFF.

The genes are TRBV4-3 and TRBJ2-1, with 9 bases lining up with TRBD1. The germline V gene encodes CDR1 LGHNA and CDR2 YSLEER. This CDR3 is built from 18 residues. The V segment lost 1 base and the J segment 5 bases; nucleotides outside the gene matches: 12. The CDR3 is CASSQVWTGEFLDNEQFF. CDR3 coding DNA: TGCGCCAGCAGCCAAGTTTGGACAGGGGAATTTCTCGACAATGAGCAGTTCTTC.

The chain couples TRBV29-1 to TRBJ1-2; a possible D gene is TRBD1 (6 bases). The V and J ends lost 6 bases and 4 bases respectively, with 12 bases between them. CDR3 length: 12 amino acids. Germline V gene data show CDR1 as SQVTM and CDR2 as ANQGSEA. CDR3 in amino acids: CSVTGTAYGYTF. The CDR3 bases are TGCAGCGTCACAGGGACGGCCTATGGCTACACCTTC.

This clonotype was found a few times. The genes are TRBV15 and TRBJ1-2; 8 bases agree with TRBD1. The CDR3 is made up of 13 amino acids. V shed 2 bases, J shed 6 bases, and the junction held 2 bases outside the gene matches. CDR1 is LNHNV and CDR2 is YYDKDF in the germline V gene (reference sequence). CDR3 nucleotide sequence: TGTGCCACCAGCAGACAGGGGGCAGATGGCTACACCTTC. It yields the protein CATSRQGADGYTF.

The chain is built from TRBV27 and TRBJ2-5; maybe TRBD1 (5 bases). CDR1 is MNHEY and CDR2 is SMNVEV in the germline V gene (reference sequence). Trimming left V 6 bases short and J 3 bases short, with 11 bases between. The CDR3 length is 13 residues. CDR3 sequence: CASRTLQEETQYF. The CDR3, as DNA: TGTGCCAGCAGGACCCTACAGGAAGAGACCCAGTACTTC.

J is TRBJ2-3 and V is TRBV7-8, with 8 bases lining up with TRBD2. The V and J ends lost 5 bases and 1 base, in that order; junction bases with no gene match: 26. Germline V gives CDR1 SGHVS, CDR2 FQNEAQ. This CDR3 has 22 amino acids. The CDR3 loop is CASSASPGTSVWGGNGTDTQYF. The CDR3 DNA is TGTGCCAGCAGCGCCTCACCCGGGACTAGTGTGTGGGGGGGAAATGGCACAGATACGCAGTATTTT.

The rearrangement links TRBV27 to TRBJ2-7, with 8 bases aligning to TRBD1. The length of the CDR3 is 15 residues. V lost 5 bases and J lost 4; bases outside the gene matches: 10. Germline V gives CDR1 MNHEY, CDR2 SMNVEV (reference sequence). CDR3 residues: CASSLLRQGRYEQYF. The DNA for the CDR3 is TGTGCCAGCAGTCTTCTTAGACAGGGGAGGTACGAGCAGTACTTC.